This T cell receptor beta chain stems from a study of T cell responses to AZD1222 COVID-19 vaccine. The V and J ends lost 2 bases and 0 bases respectively, with 13 bases between them. This CDR3 is 16 amino acids long. Germline CDR1 MGHRA, CDR2 YSYEKL. Clones were read by immunoSEQ multiplex PCR, and TCRdb kept only the in-frame ones, dropping some. The sample records 75,000 to 100,000 clones, 80% to 90% being singletons. Study-wide findings and caveats: Vaccine-associated CD4 TCRs spanned spike, dominant at 160-218 and 743-854. White British ancestry dominated among donors, who included more females, and clonal diversity was possibly underestimated. Reportedly, close to half of spike-specific TCRs are directed against unmutated variant regions.

A note on this clone: What it recognizes is unknown.

The sequenced sample was peripheral blood, obtained on day 0 of AZD1222 vaccination. V and J are TRBV4-1 and TRBJ1-1; D gene unclear. The origin of this receptor is an adult in good health. CDR3 sequence (DNA): TGCGCCAGCAGCCAACGGGGAGTTTTCGTGAACACTGAAGCTTTCTTT. This sequence encodes CASSQRGVFVNTEAFF.